Each of the 5 T cell receptor beta chains below was sequenced from the same sample in a study of Ad26.COV2.S vaccination and SARS-CoV-2 variants. Treatment described: roughly 18 received Ad26.COV2.S at low or high dose, single or two shots; about five received placebo; per-sample allocation not given. Specimen acquisition occurred on day 63 following the initial vaccine or placebo injection. Here immunoSEQ multiplex PCR was the method, and the copy in TCRdb shows in-frame clones only, minus some. The sample has about 680,000 clones, around 89% seen once. Sequences were derived from peripheral blood, sampled in a trial of Ad26.COV2.S vaccine versus placebo. These receptors all come from a person aged 18 to 65 who received the Ad26.COV2.S COVID-19 vaccine or a placebo.

The CDR3 protein is CATLQGTYNEQFF. In DNA, the CDR3 is TGTGCCACCCTACAGGGGACCTACAATGAGCAGTTCTTC. V and J are TRBV2 and TRBJ2-1; the match to TRBD1 covers 7 bases. V was clipped by 10 bases and J by 2 bases; unmatched bases: 5. The CDR3 contains 13 residues. Per the germline V gene, CDR1 is SNHLY and CDR2 is FYNNEI.

The V gene is TRBV13, the J gene TRBJ2-3; 7 nucleotides match TRBD2. The CDR3 spans 17 residues. The V gene end was trimmed by 0 bases and the J gene end by 1 base; junction bases not matched to a gene: 7. Germline V CDR1 and CDR2: PRHDT, FYEKMQ (reference sequence). CDR3 region: CASSLGRAGVGTDTQYF. CDR3 coding DNA: TGTGCCAGCAGCTTAGGACGGGCGGGAGTGGGCACAGATACGCAGTATTTT.

The chain's CDR3 is CASSSLAGGTYEQYF. CDR3 bases: TGTGCCAGCAGTTCTCTAGCGGGAGGGACCTACGAGCAGTACTTC. This rearrangement joins TRBV27 to TRBJ2-7; 12 bases are a match to TRBD2. With 4 bases clipped from V and 2 bases from J, the junction kept 3 bases outside the gene matches. CDR3 length: 15 amino acids. CDR1 and CDR2 from the germline V gene are MNHEY and SMNVEV (reference sequence).

The rearrangement uses TRBV20-1 and TRBJ2-2; D is unresolved. Trimming pared 3 bases from V and 0 bases from J, leaving 11 bases between. Per the germline V gene, CDR1 is DFQATT and CDR2 is SNEGSKA (reference sequence). The CDR3 is 15 residues long. The DNA of the CDR3 is TGCAGTGCTAGTGGAGTTTTGACGAACACCGGGGAGCTGTTTTTT. It translates to CSASGVLTNTGELFF.

The rearrangement uses TRBV24-1 and TRBJ2-1; a possible D gene is TRBD2 (6 bases). Trimming took 3 bases from V and 7 from J, leaving 9 bases between them. Germline CDR1 is KGHDR and CDR2 is SFDVKD. The CDR3 has 13 residues. This CDR3 is CATSDGGENEQFF. The CDR3, as DNA: TGTGCCACCAGTGATGGCGGGGAGAATGAGCAGTTCTTC.